The source of this T cell receptor (beta chain) is a study of T cell responses to AZD1222 COVID-19 vaccine. This clone has a single count. Repertoires were generated with immunoSEQ multiplex PCR, while TCRdb's copy carries only in-frame clones and drops some. This table holds 150,000 or so clones, about 90% found once. The germline V gene has CDR1 SGHTS and CDR2 YDEGEE. Trimming stripped 3 bases from V and 2 bases from J, with 18 bases between. This CDR3 has 16 amino acids. The clonotype was recovered from an adult who received the AZD1222 COVID-19 vaccine. The rearrangement uses TRBV5-8 and TRBJ2-7, with D perhaps matching TRBD1 (6 bases). The sample here was peripheral blood, taken 28 days after the second AZD1222 dose. In DNA, the CDR3 is TGTGCCAGCAGCTCGACCCGGGACATACCGACCTACGAGCAGTACTTC. Translation gives CASSSTRDIPTYEQYF.